This entry lists 5 T cell receptor beta chains sequenced from one sample in a study of Graves' ophthalmopathy and Graves' hyperthyroidism. From RNA, the CDR3 regions of TCR beta chains were amplified and sequenced. Second-round multiplex PCR came after a first-round RT-PCR that employed HTBI primers. TCRdb passed the multiplex PCR reads through MiXCR, listing each CDR3 protein once. Of tens of thousands of distinct CDR3 sequences listed, 48% are singletons. The sequenced material came from peripheral blood. These receptors came from an adult woman with stable Graves' hyperthyroidism.

This sequence joins TRBV9 and TRBJ2-7; TRBD1 matches 9 bases. The CDR3 sequence is 17 residues long. V was clipped by 0 bases and J by 4 bases; unmatched bases: 11. Germline V CDR1 and CDR2: SGDLS, YYNGEE. The CDR3 loop is CASSVDPPGTGLYEQYF. The CDR3 DNA is TGTGCCAGCAGCGTAGATCCCCCGGGGACAGGGCTGTACGAGCAGTACTTC.

This clonotype was recorded a few times. This chain connects TRBV2 to TRBJ1-2; 7 positions agree with TRBD1. Germline V gene lookup returns CDR1 SNHLY and CDR2 FYNNEI. V lost 4 bases and J lost 8; bases outside the gene matches: 4. The CDR3 is 12 residues long. CDR3 protein: CASSGQGGGYTF. The CDR3 DNA follows: TGTGCCAGCAGTGGACAGGGAGGCGGCTACACCTTC. The full variable domain, in which reference TRBV2 and TRBJ1-2 provide the parts outside the CDR3, is EPEVTQTPSHQVTQMGQEVILRCVPISNHLYFYWYRQILGQKVEFLVSFYNNEISEKSEIFDDQFSVERPDGSNFTLKIRSTKLEDSAMYFCASSGQGGGYTFGSGTRLTVV.

The genes are TRBV29-1 and TRBJ2-1, with 10 nucleotides matching TRBD2. Trimming removed 7 bases from V and 4 bases from J; junction bases left unmatched: 10. The CDR3 extends over 15 amino acids. CDR1 is SQVTM and CDR2 is ANQGSEA in the germline V gene. The CDR3 reads CSARTSGRRYNEQFF. CDR3 bases: TGCAGCGCTCGGACTAGCGGCAGACGATACAATGAGCAGTTCTTC.

In its sample, this clonotype was seen many times. A read error may explain this, as a much larger clone is one base away. V is TRBV5-1 and J is TRBJ2-7; 9 positions match TRBD1. The CDR3 consists of 12 residues. Per the germline V gene, CDR1 is SGHRS and CDR2 is YFSETQ. V shed 4 bases, J shed 9 bases, and the junction held 5 bases outside the gene matches. The DNA for the CDR3 is TGCGCCAGCAGCCCGGGACAGGGAGGGCAGTACTTC. Protein: CASSPGQGGQYF.

Points on this clonotype: Because it lacks the conserved phenylalanine or tryptophan at the end, this CDR3 is likely a read error. The DNA is omitted, as the CDR3 cannot be located on it reliably, and the CDR3 follows TCRdb's listing. The chain employs TRBV4-1 and TRBJ2-7; the D call of TRBD2 is as the table states it, not checked on the DNA. Counting both end residues, the CDR3 totals 20 amino acids. From germline, CDR1 is MGHRA and CDR2 YSYEKL. The CDR3 is CASSQGRQGGTSGRAYERYL.